The rows below give T cell receptor beta chains drawn from one sample of a study of cytomegalovirus exposure and HLA in healthy donors. The data were produced by immunoSEQ multiplex PCR, yet TCRdb's version contains in-frame clones alone and is incomplete. The sample consists of approximately 150,000 clones, roughly 70% of them appearing once. The specimen was PBMCs. These TCRs come from a woman aged 40 to 50 in good health and CMV-seropositive. Both conserved end residues are part of each CDR3. The D gene is left open where the match is weak. Clone size is shown for a subset of rows, as once, few, many or a class of expanded clone.

j_call	clone_size	d_call	v_call	cdr3_aa	cdr3_nt
TRBJ1-2	.	TRBD1	TRBV29-1	CNVGGQGSAYGYTF	TGCAACGTTGGCGGACAGGGGAGTGCCTATGGCTACACCTTC
TRBJ1-3	.	.	TRBV7-3	CASSLDSISGNTIYF	TGTGCCAGCAGCTTGGACAGCATCTCTGGAAACACCATATATTTT
TRBJ1-1	.	.	TRBV5-1	CASSLGQGGEAFF	TGCGCCAGCAGCTTGGGGCAGGGTGGTGAAGCTTTCTTT
TRBJ2-1	.	.	TRBV10-2	CASSEYSPTPYNEQFF	TGCGCCAGCAGTGAGTACAGTCCCACCCCCTACAATGAGCAGTTCTTC
TRBJ2-7	.	TRBD2	TRBV28	CASSSPGLAGVPEQYF	TGTGCCAGCAGTTCCCCCGGACTAGCGGGAGTTCCCGAGCAGTACTTC
TRBJ2-7	.	.	TRBV19	CASRGDAAGAYEQYF	TGTGCCAGTAGGGGGGACGCAGCGGGTGCCTACGAGCAGTACTTC
TRBJ2-1	.	.	TRBV7-8	CASSLFEGNKEEQFF	TGTGCCAGCAGCCTGTTTGAGGGAAATAAAGAGGAGCAGTTCTTC
TRBJ2-5	.	TRBD1	TRBV5-6	CASSHRGRGETQYF	TGTGCCAGCAGCCACAGGGGGCGGGGTGAGACCCAGTACTTC
TRBJ1-2	.	.	TRBV4-2	CASSHEGQGYTF	TGTGCCAGCAGCCACGAAGGACAAGGCTACACCTTC
TRBJ1-1	.	TRBD1	TRBV6-1	CASTEQGRTEAFF	TGTGCCAGCACCGAACAGGGGAGGACTGAAGCTTTCTTT
TRBJ1-3	.	.	TRBV15	CASGDSGAGNTIYF	TGTGCCTCCGGGGACTCCGGGGCTGGAAACACCATATATTTT
TRBJ1-5	few	TRBD1	TRBV6-6	CASSYTSRGQGQPQHF	TGTGCCAGCAGTTACACCTCCAGGGGGCAAGGTCAGCCCCAGCATTTT
TRBJ2-6	.	.	TRBV7-9	CASSPRTLGVPGANVLTF	TGTGCCAGCAGCCCCCGGACTCTCGGGGTGCCTGGGGCCAACGTCCTGACTTTC
TRBJ1-1	.	.	TRBV29-1	CSVGKRGPTEAFF	TGCAGCGTTGGCAAGCGGGGCCCCACTGAAGCTTTCTTT
TRBJ1-2	.	.	TRBV2	CASSEVGGYGYPF	TGTGCCAGCAGTGAAGTTGGCGGGTATGGCTACCCCTTC
TRBJ2-2	.	TRBD2	TRBV19	CASSLSGGNTGELFF	TGTGCCAGTAGTCTTAGCGGGGGGAACACCGGGGAGCTGTTTTTT
TRBJ2-1	.	TRBD2	TRBV10-1	CASSEYMTSSRSSYNEQFF	TGCGCCAGCAGTGAGTATATGACTAGCAGCAGGAGCTCCTACAATGAGCAGTTCTTC
TRBJ1-1	.	.	TRBV4-1	CASSQEGATGAFF	TGCGCCAGCAGCCAAGAAGGGGCTACAGGGGCTTTCTTT
TRBJ2-7	.	.	TRBV7-6	CASSFRQSSSYEQYF	TGTGCCAGCAGCTTCCGACAATCCAGCTCCTACGAGCAGTACTTC
TRBJ2-5	.	.	TRBV6-5	CASSPGDVIETQYF	TGTGCCAGCAGTCCGGGAGATGTCATTGAGACCCAGTACTTC
TRBJ2-7	.	.	TRBV2	CASSDPLFGSYEQYF	TGTGCCAGCAGTGACCCTCTCTTCGGTTCCTACGAGCAGTACTTC
TRBJ1-1	.	.	TRBV18	CASSPVVNTEAFF	TGTGCCAGCTCACCCGTAGTGAACACTGAAGCTTTCTTT
TRBJ2-7	.	.	TRBV2	CASSDPDRSGEQYF	TGTGCCAGCAGTGACCCCGACAGGTCGGGTGAGCAGTACTTC
TRBJ2-1	few	.	TRBV7-3	CASSLMGPDNEQFF	TGTGCCAGCAGCTTAATGGGGCCAGACAATGAGCAGTTCTTC
TRBJ2-7	.	TRBD1	TRBV7-9	CASSWGQGGGEQYF	TGTGCCAGCAGCTGGGGACAGGGGGGAGGCGAGCAGTACTTC
TRBJ2-3	.	TRBD2	TRBV4-3	CASSQDPASGTDTQYF	TGCGCCAGCAGCCAAGATCCGGCTAGCGGGACAGATACGCAGTATTTT
TRBJ1-3	.	TRBD1	TRBV9	CASSVGSRVGQGVSGNTIYF	TGTGCCAGCAGCGTAGGGTCTAGAGTGGGACAGGGGGTTTCTGGAAACACCATATATTTT
TRBJ1-2	.	TRBD1	TRBV15	CATSYGGQAYGYTF	TGTGCCACCAGCTACGGTGGACAGGCCTATGGCTACACCTTC
TRBJ2-1	.	.	TRBV6-6	CASSRTGNEQFF	TGTGCCAGCAGTCGGACTGGGAATGAGCAGTTCTTC
TRBJ2-7	.	.	TRBV28	CASSEVRDEQYF	TGTGCCAGCAGTGAGGTGCGGGACGAGCAGTACTTC
TRBJ1-6	few	TRBD1	TRBV7-2	CASRAGTEYNSPLHF	TGTGCCAGCAGAGCTGGGACAGAGTATAATTCACCCCTCCACTTT
TRBJ2-7	.	.	TRBV7-2	CASRRTGGLAGEGSYEQYF	TGTGCCAGCAGACGAACAGGGGGCCTAGCGGGAGAGGGGTCCTACGAGCAGTACTTC
TRBJ2-3	.	TRBD1	TRBV29-1	CSVGTGLTDTQYF	TGCAGCGTCGGGACAGGCCTTACAGATACGCAGTATTTT
TRBJ1-2	.	.	TRBV28	CASSSTADYGYTF	TGTGCCAGCAGTTCGACAGCCGACTATGGCTACACCTTC
TRBJ2-3	few	.	TRBV6-5	CASSYSRSPGTDTQYF	TGTGCCAGCAGTTACTCGCGGAGCCCAGGCACAGATACGCAGTATTTT
TRBJ1-5	.	TRBD1	TRBV10-3	CAISEIPDRGRPLSSWPQHF	TGTGCCATCAGTGAAATCCCGGACAGGGGGCGCCCCCTGTCCTCCTGGCCCCAGCATTTT
TRBJ1-1	.	.	TRBV11-2	CASSWRPMNTEAFF	TGTGCCAGCAGCTGGAGACCTATGAACACTGAAGCTTTCTTT
TRBJ2-7	.	TRBD1	TRBV7-8	CASSDRDRPYEQYF	TGTGCCAGCAGCGACCGGGACAGGCCCTACGAGCAGTACTTC
TRBJ1-2	.	TRBD1	TRBV6-5	CASSTGGYGYTF	TGTGCCAGCAGTACAGGGGGCTATGGCTACACCTTC
TRBJ2-3	.	.	TRBV6-1	CASRLTGITDTQYF	TGTGCCAGCAGACTTACAGGGATCACAGATACGCAGTATTTT
TRBJ2-2	.	.	TRBV7-2	CASSSDIGELFF	TGTGCCAGCAGCTCGGACATCGGGGAGCTGTTTTTT
TRBJ1-2	.	TRBD1	TRBV19	CASSSGTDYGYTF	TGTGCCAGTAGTTCCGGGACAGATTATGGCTACACCTTC